The rows below give T cell receptor beta chains drawn from one sample of a study of T-cell reconstitution after alpha-beta-depleted transplantation in children. Each CDR3 protein gets one entry after TCRdb re-called the PCR reads with MiXCR. This sample yields about 690,000 distinct CDR3 sequences, of which over 15% are seen a single time; 1.1% belongs to the top ten. The specimen was PBMCs from the stem cell graft donor, collected from the stem cell graft. These receptors were taken from a human donor who donated a stem cell graft to a child with acute myeloid leukemia. Each CDR3 is given with its conserved first and last residue. The D gene is left open where the match is weak. Size tells how often a clone was seen (once, few, many) or the class of an expanded clone, and some rows leave it out.

>TRBD2|many|TRBJ2-3|TRBV10-3
TGTGCCATCAAAAGAGCGGGGGGGGTCGATACGCAGTATTTT
CAIKRAGGVDTQYF
>TRBD2|many|TRBJ2-3|TRBV20-1
TGCAGTGCTAGGATGATTAGCGGGGGGGCGTCAGATACGCAGTATTTT
CSARMISGGASDTQYF
>-|-|TRBJ1-5|TRBV6-2/TRBV6-3
TGTGCCAGCACCGGGCCCCGGGAGGATCAGCCCCAGCATTTT
CASTGPREDQPQHF
>-|few|TRBJ2-5|TRBV12-3/TRBV12-4
TGTGCCAGCAGTCGAGGGGCAGGGTGGGACCAAGAGACCCAGTACTTC
CASSRGAGWDQETQYF
>-|many|TRBJ1-6|TRBV4-3
TGCGCCAGCAGCCAAGATACAGGGATGAATTCACCCCTCCACTTT
CASSQDTGMNSPLHF
>-|few|TRBJ2-3|TRBV7-3
TGTGCCAGCAGCTTAGAGGTAGCCGATACGCAGTATTTT
CASSLEVADTQYF
>-|-|TRBJ1-6|TRBV20-1
TGCAGTGCTAGAGTCGGGACCTATAATTCACCCCTCCACTTT
CSARVGTYNSPLHF
>TRBD1|-|TRBJ2-7|TRBV6-2/TRBV6-3
TGTGCCAGCAGTCGCGGGACAGGGATGTCTGAGCAGTACTTC
CASSRGTGMSEQYF
>-|few|TRBJ2-1|TRBV18
TGTGCCAGTTTAAGCTCCTACAATGAGCAGTTCTTC
CASLSSYNEQFF
>TRBD1|few|TRBJ1-2|TRBV5-1
TGCGCCAGCAGCGGCCCGGGACAGCAGTATGGCTACACCTTC
CASSGPGQQYGYTF
>-|-|TRBJ2-1|TRBV9
TGTGCCAGCAGCGTAGAGGGATACAATGAGCAGTTCTTC
CASSVEGYNEQFF
>-|many|TRBJ2-1|TRBV5-1
TGCGCCAGCAGCCTACTACAGGGACCCTACAATGAGCAGTTCTTC
CASSLLQGPYNEQFF
>-|-|TRBJ1-5|TRBV5-1
TGCGCCAGCAGCCTGGCCGGACAACACAATCAGCCCCAGCATTTT
CASSLAGQHNQPQHF
>TRBD1|few|TRBJ2-3|TRBV6-1
TGTGCCAGCAGTCCCGGGACAGGGGTCCGGACAGATACGCAGTATTTT
CASSPGTGVRTDTQYF
>-|many|TRBJ2-3|TRBV20-1
TGCAGTGCTAGCAACCCGGGAGATACGCAGTATTTT
CSASNPGDTQYF
>-|-|TRBJ2-3|TRBV5-1
TGCGCCAGCAGCTTGGAGGGGGGATGGGCTACGCAGTATTTT
CASSLEGGWATQYF
>TRBD1|many|TRBJ1-2|TRBV6-1
TGTGCCAGCAGATGGAGGACAGGGGAGAATGGCTACACCTTC
CASRWRTGENGYTF
>-|many|TRBJ2-3|TRBV20-1
TGCTCTGGGGGCGATGTAGGAGATACGCAGTATTTT
CSGGDVGDTQYF
>-|-|TRBJ1-2|TRBV20-1
TGCAGTGCTAGAAGCGGGGACTATGGCTACACCTTC
CSARSGDYGYTF
>TRBD2|many|TRBJ2-5|TRBV4-2
TGTGCCAGCAGCCGTAGCGGGGTAGGAGAGACCCAGTACTTC
CASSRSGVGETQYF
>TRBD1|few|TRBJ2-7|TRBV11-3
TGTGCCAGCACCCGGGACAGTGCCTACGAGCAGTACTTC
CASTRDSAYEQYF
>-|-|TRBJ1-1|TRBV20-1
TGCAGTGCCCTGGGGGGGAATCGGGCTGCTGAAGCTTTCTTT
CSALGGNRAAEAFF
>-|-|TRBJ1-5|TRBV20-1
TGCAGTGCTTTACACGGACTTGGAGGTCAGCCCCAGCATTTT
CSALHGLGGQPQHF
>-|many|TRBJ2-1|TRBV10-3
TGTGCCATCAGTGAGTCGGGCCGGGGCTTTAGCTCCTACAATGAGCAGTTCTTC
CAISESGRGFSSYNEQFF
>-|many|TRBJ1-1|TRBV7-2
TGTGCCAGCAGCCCCGGGGGGGCGGGCACTGAAGCTTTCTTT
CASSPGGAGTEAFF
>TRBD1|-|TRBJ1-1|TRBV6-5
TGTGCCAGCAGTCCATCCCAGGGACAGGCTATGAACACTGAAGCTTTCTTT
CASSPSQGQAMNTEAFF
>TRBD2|-|TRBJ2-4|TRBV13
TGTGCCAGCAGCAGACGACTAGCGGGGGTTGCCAAAAACATTCAGTACTTC
CASSRRLAGVAKNIQYF
>TRBD1|many|TRBJ2-1|TRBV7-9
TGTGCCAGCAGCCCGGGACAGGGGGCGTTCTTC
CASSPGQGAFF
>-|-|TRBJ1-5|TRBV7-8
TGTGCCAGCACCTTAAGGGGATTCCAGCCCCAGCATTTT
CASTLRGFQPQHF
>TRBD1|-|TRBJ2-1|TRBV4-2
TGTGCCAGCAGCCAAGAGCCCCTGACAGGGGAAACCTACAATGAGCAGTTCTTC
CASSQEPLTGETYNEQFF
>-|few|TRBJ2-2|TRBV5-6
TGTGCCAGCAGCCGTTTTTCACATGACACCGGGGAGCTGTTTTTT
CASSRFSHDTGELFF
>-|many|TRBJ1-6|TRBV20-1
TGCAGTGCTAGAGATCTCGGAGGGTTACCGTTTTCACCCCTCCACTTT
CSARDLGGLPFSPLHF
>TRBD1|-|TRBJ1-1|TRBV5-1
TGCGCCAGCAGCTCTTCCAGGACAGGGGAGGAAACGAACACTGAAGCTTTCTTT
CASSSSRTGEETNTEAFF
>-|few|TRBJ1-5|TRBV7-2
TGTGCCAGCAGCTTAGGCAGGTTTAGCAATCAGCCCCAGCATTTT
CASSLGRFSNQPQHF
>-|few|TRBJ1-2|TRBV7-9
TGTGCCAGCAGGGACCGGGGGGCTGTCTACACCTTC
CASRDRGAVYTF
>-|-|TRBJ1-4|TRBV20-1
TGCAGTGCTAGAGCGGCTGAAAAACTGTTTTTT
CSARAAEKLFF
>-|-|TRBJ2-2|TRBV24-1
TGTGCCACCAGTGACGACGCCCAGGACACCGGGGAGCTGTTTTTT
CATSDDAQDTGELFF
>TRBD1|few|TRBJ2-7|TRBV7-9
TGTGCCAGCAGCTACTCAGGGGGCGCCTGGAACGAGCAGTACTTC
CASSYSGGAWNEQYF
>-|few|TRBJ1-1|TRBV10-2
TGCGCCGCGTCTAAGGCGGGAGCCGGGAACACTGAAGCTTTCTTT
CAASKAGAGNTEAFF
>-|many|TRBJ2-7|TRBV29-1
TGCAGCGTTTTGGAGGACAGCCTTTACGAGCAGTACTTC
CSVLEDSLYEQYF